A single T cell receptor beta chain is shown here with its context. What it binds is unknown. These data belong to a study of T cell responses to AZD1222 COVID-19 vaccine. The method was immunoSEQ multiplex PCR; TCRdb's version includes in-frame clones alone and lacks a portion of them. The table has about 150,000 clones, 90% to 95% seen once. V trimming: 5 bases; J trimming: 11 bases; junction bases outside the gene matches: 10. The germline V gene encodes CDR1 MNHEY and CDR2 SVGAGI. The CDR3 covers 13 residues. Study results and limitations: Of the AZD1222 recipients, only 5 or 6 were seropositive at baseline. Donors were largely white British and mainly female; clonal diversity was possibly underestimated. Reports indicate that nearly half of spike-specific TCRs are directed at unmutated variant regions.

This rearrangement joins TRBV6-5 to TRBJ1-1; 8 bases are shared with TRBD1. Specimen: peripheral blood, collected 28 days after the second AZD1222 dose. The TCR originated in an adult who received the AZD1222 COVID-19 vaccine. The CDR3 DNA sequence: TGTGCCAGCAGTCCAGGACAGGGATGGTGGGCTTTCTTT. It encodes CASSPGQGWWAFF.